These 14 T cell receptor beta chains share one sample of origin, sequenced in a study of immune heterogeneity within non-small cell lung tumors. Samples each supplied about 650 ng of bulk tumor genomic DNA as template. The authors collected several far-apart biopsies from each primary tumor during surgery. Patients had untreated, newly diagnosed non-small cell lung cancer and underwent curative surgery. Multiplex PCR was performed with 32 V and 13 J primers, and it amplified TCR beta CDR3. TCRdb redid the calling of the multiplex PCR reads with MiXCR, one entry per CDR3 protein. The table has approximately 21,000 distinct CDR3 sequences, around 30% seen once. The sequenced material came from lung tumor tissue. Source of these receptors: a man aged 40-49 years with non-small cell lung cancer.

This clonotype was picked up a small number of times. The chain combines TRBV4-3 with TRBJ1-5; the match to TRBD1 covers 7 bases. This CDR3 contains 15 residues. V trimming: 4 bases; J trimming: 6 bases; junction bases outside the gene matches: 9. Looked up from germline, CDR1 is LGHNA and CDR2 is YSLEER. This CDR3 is CASSPHGRGLQPQHF. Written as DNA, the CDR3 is TGCGCCAGCAGCCCTCACGGGAGGGGGCTTCAGCCCCAGCATTTT.

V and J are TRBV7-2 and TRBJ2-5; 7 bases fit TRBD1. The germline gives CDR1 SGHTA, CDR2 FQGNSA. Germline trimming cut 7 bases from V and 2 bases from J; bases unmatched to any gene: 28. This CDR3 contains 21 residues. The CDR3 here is CASTRSGTVKGSHYLQETQYF. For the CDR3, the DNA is TGTGCCAGCACCCGATCCGGGACAGTGAAGGGATCCCATTATTTACAAGAGACCCAGTACTTC.

CDR3 nucleotide sequence: TGTGCCAGCAGCTCCCGGTGCATGCATGAGCAGTTCTTC. It translates to CASSSRCMHEQFF. The rearrangement joins TRBV5-6 to TRBJ2-1, with no clear D. V was shortened by 3 bases and J by 8 bases, with 12 bases between the two germline ends. The CDR3 loop spans 13 amino acids. Germline CDR1 and CDR2: SGHDT and YYEEEE.

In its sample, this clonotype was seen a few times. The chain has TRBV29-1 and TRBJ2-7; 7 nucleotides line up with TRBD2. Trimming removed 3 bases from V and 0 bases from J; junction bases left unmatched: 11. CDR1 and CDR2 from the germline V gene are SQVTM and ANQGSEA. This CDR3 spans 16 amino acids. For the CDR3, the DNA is TGCAGCGTTGAGGTTGCTAGCGGATGGAGCTCCTACGAGCAGTACTTC. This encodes CSVEVASGWSSYEQYF.

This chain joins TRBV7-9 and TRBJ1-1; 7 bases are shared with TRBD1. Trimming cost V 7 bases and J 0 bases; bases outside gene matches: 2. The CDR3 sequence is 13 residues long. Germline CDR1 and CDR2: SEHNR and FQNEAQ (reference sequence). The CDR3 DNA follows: TGTGCCAGCATGGACAGGATGAACACTGAAGCTTTCTTT. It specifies CASMDRMNTEAFF.

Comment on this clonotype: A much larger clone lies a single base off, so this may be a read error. This chain's CDR3 is CASGLGERGNSPLHF. CDR3 sequence (DNA): TGTGCCAGCGGCTTAGGGGAGAGGGGCAATTCACCCCTCCACTTT. This chain joins TRBV7-3 and TRBJ1-6; perhaps TRBD1 as D (5 bases). The CDR3 consists of 15 residues. CDR1 is SGHTA and CDR2 is FQGTGA in the germline V gene.

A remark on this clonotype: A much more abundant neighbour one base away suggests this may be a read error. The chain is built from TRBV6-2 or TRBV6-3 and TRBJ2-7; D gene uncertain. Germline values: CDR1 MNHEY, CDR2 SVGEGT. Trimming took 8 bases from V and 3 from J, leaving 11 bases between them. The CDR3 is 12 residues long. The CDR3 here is CASGRTRYEQYF. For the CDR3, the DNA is TGTGCCAGCGGCCGTACCCGCTACGAGCAGTACTTC.

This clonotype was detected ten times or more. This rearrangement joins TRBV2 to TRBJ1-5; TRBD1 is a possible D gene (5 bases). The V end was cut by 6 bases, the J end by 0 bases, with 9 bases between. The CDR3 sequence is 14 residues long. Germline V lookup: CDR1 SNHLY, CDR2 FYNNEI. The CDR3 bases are TGTGCCAGCAGAGGGGTAGGTAGCAATCAGCCCCAGCATTTT. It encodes CASRGVGSNQPQHF.

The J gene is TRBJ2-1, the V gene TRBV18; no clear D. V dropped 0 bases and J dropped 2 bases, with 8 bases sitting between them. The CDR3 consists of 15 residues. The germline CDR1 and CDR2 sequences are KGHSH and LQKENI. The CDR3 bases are TGTGCCAGCTCACCACCGTCAGTAGCCTACAATGAGCAGTTCTTC. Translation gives CASSPPSVAYNEQFF.

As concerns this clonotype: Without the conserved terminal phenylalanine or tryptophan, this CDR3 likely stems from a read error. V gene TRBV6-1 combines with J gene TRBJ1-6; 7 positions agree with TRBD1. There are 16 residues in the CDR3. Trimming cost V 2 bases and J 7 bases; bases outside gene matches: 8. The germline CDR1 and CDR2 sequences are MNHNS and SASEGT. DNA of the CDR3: TGTGCCAGCAGTGAAAATAGGGGGCGAGGGAATTCACCCCTCCACTCT. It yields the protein CASSENRGRGNSPLHS.

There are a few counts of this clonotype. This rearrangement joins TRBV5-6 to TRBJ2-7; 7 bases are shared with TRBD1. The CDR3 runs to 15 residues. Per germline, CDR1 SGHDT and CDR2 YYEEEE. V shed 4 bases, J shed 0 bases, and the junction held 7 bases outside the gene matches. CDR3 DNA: TGTGCCAGCAGCGGTGGACAGGCTTCCTCCTACGAGCAGTACTTC. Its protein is CASSGGQASSYEQYF.

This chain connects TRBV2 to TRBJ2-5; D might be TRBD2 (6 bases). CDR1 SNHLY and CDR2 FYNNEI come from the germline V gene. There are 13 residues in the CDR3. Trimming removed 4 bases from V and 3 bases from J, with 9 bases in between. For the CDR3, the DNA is TGTGCCAGCAGTGCCAGGAGGGAAGAGACCCAGTACTTC. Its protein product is CASSARREETQYF.

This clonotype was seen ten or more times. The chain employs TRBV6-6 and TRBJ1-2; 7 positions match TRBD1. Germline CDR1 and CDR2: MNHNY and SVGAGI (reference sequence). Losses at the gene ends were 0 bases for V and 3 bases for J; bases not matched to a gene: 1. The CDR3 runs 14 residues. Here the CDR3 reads CASSYSTGYYGYTF. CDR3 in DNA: TGTGCCAGCAGTTACTCGACAGGGTACTATGGCTACACCTTC.

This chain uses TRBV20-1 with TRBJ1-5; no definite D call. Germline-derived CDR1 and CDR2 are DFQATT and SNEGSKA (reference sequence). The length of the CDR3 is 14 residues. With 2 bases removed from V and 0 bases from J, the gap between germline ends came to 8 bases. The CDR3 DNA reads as TGCAGTGCTAGAAGAGACACTAGCAATCAGCCCCAGCATTTT. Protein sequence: CSARRDTSNQPQHF.